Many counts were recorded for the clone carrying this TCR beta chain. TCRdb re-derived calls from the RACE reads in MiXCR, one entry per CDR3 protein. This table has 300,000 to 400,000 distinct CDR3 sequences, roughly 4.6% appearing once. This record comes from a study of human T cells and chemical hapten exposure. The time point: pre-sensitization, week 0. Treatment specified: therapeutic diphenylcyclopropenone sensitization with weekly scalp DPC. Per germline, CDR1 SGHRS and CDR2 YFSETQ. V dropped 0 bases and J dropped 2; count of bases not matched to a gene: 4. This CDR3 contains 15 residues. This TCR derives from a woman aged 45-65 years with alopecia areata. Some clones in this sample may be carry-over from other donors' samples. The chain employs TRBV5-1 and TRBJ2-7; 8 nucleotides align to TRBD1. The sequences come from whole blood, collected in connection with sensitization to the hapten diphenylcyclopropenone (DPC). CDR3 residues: CASSLEQGVAYEQYF. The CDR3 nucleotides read TGCGCCAGCAGCTTGGAACAGGGGGTTGCCTACGAGCAGTACTTC.